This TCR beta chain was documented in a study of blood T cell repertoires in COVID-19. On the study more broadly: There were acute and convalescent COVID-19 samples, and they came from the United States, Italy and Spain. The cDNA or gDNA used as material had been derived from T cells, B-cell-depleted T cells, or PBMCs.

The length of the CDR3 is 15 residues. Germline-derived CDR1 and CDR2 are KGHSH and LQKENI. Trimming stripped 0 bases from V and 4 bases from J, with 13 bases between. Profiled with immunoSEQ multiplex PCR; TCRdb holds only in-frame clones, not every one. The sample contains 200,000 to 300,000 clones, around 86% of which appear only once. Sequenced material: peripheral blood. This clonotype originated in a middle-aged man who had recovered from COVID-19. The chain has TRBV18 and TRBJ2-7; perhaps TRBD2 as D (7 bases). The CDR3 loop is CASSPPGGADYEQYF. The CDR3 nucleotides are TGTGCCAGCTCACCACCGGGGGGGGCCGATTACGAGCAGTACTTC. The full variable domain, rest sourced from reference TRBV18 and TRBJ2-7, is NAGVMQNPRHLVRRRGQEARLRCSPMKGHSHVYWYRQLPEEGLKFMVYLQKENIIDESGMPKERFSAEFPKEGPSILRIQQVVRGDSAAYFCASSPPGGADYEQYFGPGTRLTVT.